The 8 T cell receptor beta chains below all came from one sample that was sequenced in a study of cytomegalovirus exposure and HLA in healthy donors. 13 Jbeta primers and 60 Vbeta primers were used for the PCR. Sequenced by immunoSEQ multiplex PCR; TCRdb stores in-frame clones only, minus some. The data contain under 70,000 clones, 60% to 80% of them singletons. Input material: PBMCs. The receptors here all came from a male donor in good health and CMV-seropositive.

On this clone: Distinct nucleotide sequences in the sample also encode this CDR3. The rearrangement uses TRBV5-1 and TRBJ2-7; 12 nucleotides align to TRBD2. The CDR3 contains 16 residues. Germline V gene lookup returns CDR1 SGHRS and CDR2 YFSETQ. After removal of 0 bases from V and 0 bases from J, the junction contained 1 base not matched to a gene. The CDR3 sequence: CASSLGLAGDSYEQYF. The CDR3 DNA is TGCGCCAGCAGCTTGGGACTAGCGGGGGACTCCTACGAGCAGTACTTC.

The CDR3 coding sequence is TGTGCCAGCAGTGCCGGGGGACCGAATAAATGGTACTTC. The encoded protein is CASSAGGPNKWYF. The rearrangement joins TRBV28 to TRBJ2-7; weak D call: TRBD2 (6 bases). Germline values: CDR1 MDHEN, CDR2 SYDVKM. This CDR3 spans 13 amino acids. The V and J ends lost 5 bases and 12 bases respectively, with 20 bases between them.

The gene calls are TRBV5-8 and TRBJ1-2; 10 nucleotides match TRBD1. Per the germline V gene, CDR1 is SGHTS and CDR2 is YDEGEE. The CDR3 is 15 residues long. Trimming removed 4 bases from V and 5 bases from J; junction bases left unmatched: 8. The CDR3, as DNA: TGTGCCAGCAGCCTGGGACAGGGGCCAAGGTATGGCTACACCTTC. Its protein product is CASSLGQGPRYGYTF. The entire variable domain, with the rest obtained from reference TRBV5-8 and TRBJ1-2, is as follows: EAGVTQSPTHLIKTRGQQATLRCSPISGHTSVYWYQQALGLGLQFLLWYDEGEERNRGNFPPRFSGRQFPNYSSELNVNALELEDSALYLCASSLGQGPRYGYTFGSGTRLTVV.

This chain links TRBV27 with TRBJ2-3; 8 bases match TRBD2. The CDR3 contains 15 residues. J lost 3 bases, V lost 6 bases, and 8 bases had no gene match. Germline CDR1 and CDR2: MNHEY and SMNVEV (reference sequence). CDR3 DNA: TGTGCCAGCAGAAAGGGAGGCGGGGGGACAGATACGCAGTATTTT. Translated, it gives CASRKGGGGTDTQYF.

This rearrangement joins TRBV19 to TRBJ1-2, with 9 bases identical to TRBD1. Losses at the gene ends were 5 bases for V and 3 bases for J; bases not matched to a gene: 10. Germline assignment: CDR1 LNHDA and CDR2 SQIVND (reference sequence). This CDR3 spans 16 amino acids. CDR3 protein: CASSFTTTGGHYGYTF. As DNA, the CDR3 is TGTGCCAGTAGTTTCACCACAACAGGGGGCCACTATGGCTACACCTTC.

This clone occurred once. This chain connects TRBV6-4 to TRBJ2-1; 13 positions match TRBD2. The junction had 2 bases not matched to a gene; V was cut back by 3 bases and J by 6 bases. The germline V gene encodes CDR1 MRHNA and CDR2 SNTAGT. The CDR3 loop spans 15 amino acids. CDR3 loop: CASSELAGGPNEQFF. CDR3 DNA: TGTGCCAGCAGTGAACTAGCGGGGGGGCCCAATGAGCAGTTCTTC.

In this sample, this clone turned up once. The CDR3, as DNA: TGCAGCGTTGTGAACAGGGTTAGCACAGATACGCAGTATTTT. Protein sequence: CSVVNRVSTDTQYF. The rearrangement joins TRBV29-1 to TRBJ2-3; D might be TRBD1 (6 bases). In germline, CDR1 is SQVTM, CDR2 ANQGSEA. CDR3 length: 14 residues. V dropped 4 bases and J dropped 0 bases, with 11 bases sitting between them.

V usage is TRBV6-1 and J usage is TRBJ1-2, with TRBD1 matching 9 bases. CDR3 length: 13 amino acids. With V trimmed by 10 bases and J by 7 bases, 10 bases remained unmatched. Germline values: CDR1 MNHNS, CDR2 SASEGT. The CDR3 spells CAMARDREAGYTF. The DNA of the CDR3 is TGTGCCATGGCTAGGGACAGGGAGGCTGGCTACACCTTC.